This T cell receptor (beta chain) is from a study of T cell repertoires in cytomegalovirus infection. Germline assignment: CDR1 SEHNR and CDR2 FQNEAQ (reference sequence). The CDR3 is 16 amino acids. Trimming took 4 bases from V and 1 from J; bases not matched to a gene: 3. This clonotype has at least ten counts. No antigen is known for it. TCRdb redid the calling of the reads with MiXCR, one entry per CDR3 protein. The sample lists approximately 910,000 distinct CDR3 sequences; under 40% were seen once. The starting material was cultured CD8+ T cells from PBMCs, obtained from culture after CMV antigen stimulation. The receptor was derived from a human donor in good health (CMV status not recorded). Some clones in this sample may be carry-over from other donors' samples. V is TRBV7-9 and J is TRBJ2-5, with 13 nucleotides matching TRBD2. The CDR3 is CASSSRLAGGQETQYF. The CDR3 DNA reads TGTGCCAGCAGCTCCCGACTAGCGGGGGGCCAAGAGACCCAGTACTTC.